This T cell receptor beta chain was found in a study of T cell repertoires in cytomegalovirus infection. Germline V lookup: CDR1 MDHEN, CDR2 SYDVKM. With 8 bases removed from V and 10 bases from J, the gap between germline ends came to 14 bases. The length of the CDR3 is 11 residues. A single record per CDR3 protein comes from TCRdb applying MiXCR to the reads. The data show about 900,000 distinct CDR3 sequences, 25% to 40% seen once. This clonotype came up a few times. The antigen is undetermined. The sequence was obtained from a human donor in good health (CMV status not recorded). Some clones in this sample may be carry-over from other donors' samples. The chain carries TRBV28 and TRBJ1-1; D possibly corresponds to TRBD1 (6 bases). The input for sequencing was cultured CD8+ T cells from PBMCs, taken from culture after CMV antigen stimulation. The CDR3 DNA reads TGTGCCAGCCGTAACAGGGTTCCAGCTTTCTTT. Encoded protein: CASRNRVPAFF.